Here is one TCR beta chain with its context. Its target is unknown. The CDR3 length is 14 residues. CDR1 and CDR2 from the germline V gene are GTSNPN and SVGIG (reference sequence). The V and J ends lost 5 bases and 3 bases, in that order; junction bases with no gene match: 7. This entry comes from a study of shared clonotypes between healthy human individuals. For the study at large: In total, the donors were two women and three men aged 18 to 49.

CD45RO-negative CD8 cells positively selected for CCR7 made up the naive population, which excluded terminally differentiated effector memory CD45RA+ cells. Measured with immunoSEQ multiplex PCR; TCRdb has only the in-frame clones, and not every one. The sample has 1.5 million to 2.5 million clones, roughly 95% seen once. Study results and caveats: It was observed that roughly 5.1% of naive CD4 clonotypes were shared across a handful of donors.

J is TRBJ1-5 and V is TRBV30; 7 nucleotides match TRBD1. Input material: naive CD8+ T cells sorted from blood. The sequence was collected from a young man in good health. CDR3 DNA sequence: TGTGCCTGGGGGGACGGACAGGACAATCAGCCCCAGCATTTT. Its translation: CAWGDGQDNQPQHF.